This T cell receptor beta chain stems from a study of blood T cell repertoires in COVID-19 (TCRdb year 2020). Notes on the research overall: Samples covering the acute and convalescent phases of COVID-19 were provided by collaborators in the United States, Italy and Spain. Where available, HLA class I and class II types were obtained from metadata supplied by the sample provider rather than from assay-based typing. Samples came from the ongoing ImmuneRACE study (first 160 participants) plus 1,254 subjects from 6 global collaborators. The material from the prospective study consisted of cDNA or gDNA derived from T cells, B-cell-depleted T cells, or PBMCs. A de-identified subject ID, COVID-19 status, age in years and sex were almost always included in the sample metadata. Subjects who had been exposed to COVID-19, were actively infected with it, or had recovered from it provided the deeply sampled blood TCRbeta repertoires that made up the dataset. The repertoires were released in a freely available public database meant as a resource for research on the immune response to SARS-CoV-2. The investigation overall reported the following: How much clinical and demographic metadata was included differed by source and by participant, and the metadata was provided uncurated.

The germline V and J ends show losses of 5 bases and 1 base respectively, and no gene match explains 8 bases of the junction. Reading from cysteine to phenylalanine, the CDR3 counts 14 amino acids. Just CDR3 DNA is preserved here, 42 bases in frame from base 1. Reading the germline V gene gives CDR1 SQVTM and CDR2 ANQGSEA. Worth noting for this clone: The antigen it recognizes is unknown. Base qualities are not provided; no much larger clone lies one nucleotide away.

TCRbeta CDR3 regions were amplified from genomic DNA using the immunoSEQ Assay, a bias-controlled multiplex PCR. The paper's data handling went like this. Nucleated cell counts per sample were estimated from amplification of reference gene primers within the assay. To quantify the absolute abundance of each unique TCRbeta CDR3 rearrangement, sequence reads were collapsed and filtered. For each sample, productive Simpson clonality was calculated by taking the square root of Simpson's diversity index across productive rearrangements. In its TCRdb copy, this immuneACCESS table keeps in-frame sequences only and misses some clones. Where compared with another copy, unresolved V genes explain less than half of these, and the others have no known cause. That table gives V, J and clone size, and the DNA gave D and trimming. This sample comprises around 210,000 clones, more than 65% of them detected only once. About 13% of the sample is taken by the ten largest.

Whole blood was collected in K2EDTA tubes by collaborating institutions according to the institutions' own protocols. For TCRbeta analysis, collaborator samples were shipped as frozen whole blood, as isolated PBMCs, or as DNA extracted from either sample type. The sample consisted of peripheral blood. The sequence derives from a human donor in a cohort sampled during active COVID-19. The chain links TRBV29-1 with TRBJ2-7; 7 junctional bases match TRBD1. This receptor carries the CDR3 CSVCGQVTSYEQYF. The nucleotides are TGCAGCGTTTGCGGACAGGTAACATCCTACGAGCAGTACTTC.